This passage covers 8 T cell receptor beta chains from one sample sequenced in a study of CD8 T cells in ankylosing spondylitis. Study results and limitations: What seemed typical of ankylosing spondylitis blood was a TCR beta motif built from 8 or 9 highly homologous variants.

These receptors' targets are unknown. TCRdb re-analysed the 5' RACE reads in MiXCR, keeping a single row per CDR3 protein. This repertoire shows under 850,000 distinct CDR3 sequences, under 20% found once; its top ten account for 15% to 20%. Sequencing input: blood, either unsorted or a sorted T cell fraction (not recorded which). These receptors were taken from a male donor with ankylosing spondylitis.

V usage is TRBV27 and J usage is TRBJ2-7; 9 nucleotides align to TRBD1. This CDR3 region has 15 residues. Germline CDR1 is MNHEY and CDR2 is SMNVEV (reference sequence). J gave up 4 bases and V 6 bases, and 10 bases lay outside the gene matches. CDR3 bases: TGTGCCAGCAGATCCACCGGGACAGGGTCATACGAGCAGTACTTC. It encodes CASRSTGTGSYEQYF.

This clonotype turned up a few times. V and J are TRBV5-1 and TRBJ2-2; 10 positions match TRBD2. Trimming cost V 4 bases and J 3 bases; bases outside gene matches: 6. The CDR3 covers 16 residues. Germline V CDR1 and CDR2: SGHRS, YFSETQ. The CDR3 coding sequence is TGCGCCAGCAGCCCCGGACTAGCGGTTTACACCGGGGAGCTGTTTTTT. Residues: CASSPGLAVYTGELFF. Full variable domain (outside the CDR3, taken from reference TRBV5-1 and TRBJ2-2): KAGVTQTPRYLIKTRGQQVTLSCSPISGHRSVSWYQQTPGQGLQFLFEYFSETQRNKGNFPGRFSGRQFSNSRSEMNVSTLELGDSALYLCASSPGLAVYTGELFFGEGSRLTVL.

This clonotype came up a few times. V usage is TRBV25-1 and J usage is TRBJ2-1, with 12 bases fitting TRBD2. Germline values: CDR1 MGHDK, CDR2 SYGVNS. The CDR3 covers 14 residues. Trimming took 8 bases from V and 4 from J; bases not matched to a gene: 3. CDR3 protein: CASHTSGGYNEQFF. Here the CDR3 DNA reads TGTGCCAGCCACACTAGCGGGGGGTACAATGAGCAGTTCTTC.

Only a few counts were recorded for this clonotype. The CDR3 nucleotides are TGTGCCAGCAGTTACTCGGAGTATCGGGGAAACACCATATATTTT. Translation: CASSYSEYRGNTIYF. The chain employs TRBV6-2 or TRBV6-3 and TRBJ1-3; D call uncertain. This CDR3 comprises 15 residues. CDR1 MNHEY and CDR2 SVGEGT come from the germline V gene. V dropped 0 bases and J dropped 4 bases, with 10 bases sitting between them.

The V gene is TRBV7-8, the J gene TRBJ2-3; 7 nucleotides line up with TRBD2. There are 15 residues in the CDR3. Looked up from germline, CDR1 is SGHVS and CDR2 is FQNEAQ. The ends lost 6 bases at V and 3 bases at J; junction bases unmatched: 9. The CDR3 region has the DNA TGTGCCAGCAGTACCACAGCGGGGTGGACAGATACGCAGTATTTT. This gives the protein CASSTTAGWTDTQYF.

A few counts support this clonotype. This rearrangement joins TRBV28 to TRBJ2-7; 7 bases fit TRBD1. The CDR3 totals 14 residues. J was trimmed by 2 bases and V by 3 bases; bases with no gene match: 4. Germline CDR1 reads MDHEN; CDR2 reads SYDVKM. The CDR3: CASSLQGDPYEQYF. The CDR3 DNA reads as TGTGCCAGCAGTTTGCAGGGGGATCCCTACGAGCAGTACTTC.

This clonotype was picked up a small number of times. The rearrangement joins TRBV7-2 to TRBJ2-3; perhaps TRBD2 as D (6 bases). The germline gives CDR1 SGHTA, CDR2 FQGNSA. The CDR3 has 15 residues. Deletions cut 5 bases from V and 3 bases from J, with 15 bases between. This chain's CDR3 is CASSHRLGGTDTQYF. Written as DNA, the CDR3 is TGTGCCAGCAGCCACCGACTAGGAGGTACAGATACGCAGTATTTT.

The chain is built from TRBV28 and TRBJ2-6; unclear D gene. Germline CDR1 MDHEN, CDR2 SYDVKM. V was shortened by 4 bases and J by 0 bases, with 10 bases between the two germline ends. CDR3 length equals 16 residues. The CDR3 here is CASSSHRTSGANVLTF. CDR3 DNA sequence: TGTGCCAGCAGTTCACACCGGACCTCTGGGGCCAACGTCCTGACTTTC. The full variable domain, with the rest looked up from reference TRBV28 and TRBJ2-6, is DVKVTQSSRYLVKRTGEKVFLECVQDMDHENMFWYRQDPGLGLRLIYFSYDVKMKEKGDIPEGYSVSREKKERFSLILESASTNQTSMYLCASSSHRTSGANVLTFGAGSRLTVL.